This note documents a single T cell receptor beta chain sequence. The record originates from a study of blood T cell repertoires in COVID-19. The repertoire was sequenced with immunoSEQ multiplex PCR; TCRdb's copy has only in-frame clones and lacks some. The sample holds approximately 260,000 clones, around 82% seen once. This CDR3 has 12 amino acids. Trimming took off 10 bases at V and 3 bases at J, with 12 bases between the two ends. The germline gives CDR1 MNHEY, CDR2 SVGAGI. This sequence joins TRBV6-5 and TRBJ1-1; possible D gene TRBD1, 5 bases. The source is a man between 45 and 60 years old who had recovered from COVID-19. The sequenced material came from PBMCs or T cells enriched from blood (not recorded which). CDR3 bases: TGTGCCACCGGTTCGGGGGACACTGAAGCTTTCTTT. Encoded protein: CATGSGDTEAFF.